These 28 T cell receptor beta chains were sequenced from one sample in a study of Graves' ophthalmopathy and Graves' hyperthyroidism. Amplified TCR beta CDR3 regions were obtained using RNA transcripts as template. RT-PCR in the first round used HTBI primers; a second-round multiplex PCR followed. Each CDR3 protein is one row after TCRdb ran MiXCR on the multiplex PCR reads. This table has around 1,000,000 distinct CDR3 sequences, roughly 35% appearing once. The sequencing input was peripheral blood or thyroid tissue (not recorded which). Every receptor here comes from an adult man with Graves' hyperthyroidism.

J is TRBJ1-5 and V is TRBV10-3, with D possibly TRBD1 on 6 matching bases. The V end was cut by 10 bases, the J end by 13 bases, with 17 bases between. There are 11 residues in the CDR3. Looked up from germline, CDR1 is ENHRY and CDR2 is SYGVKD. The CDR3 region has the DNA TGTGCCACCTGGGCGGCAGGGGATCAGCATTTT. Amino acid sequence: CATWAAGDQHF.

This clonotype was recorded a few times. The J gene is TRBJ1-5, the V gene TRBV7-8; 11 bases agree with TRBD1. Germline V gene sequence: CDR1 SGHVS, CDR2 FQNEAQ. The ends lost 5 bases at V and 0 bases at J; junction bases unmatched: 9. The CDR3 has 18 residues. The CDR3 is CASSPGQGGPFSNQPQHF. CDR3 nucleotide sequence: TGTGCCAGCAGCCCGGGACAGGGGGGACCTTTTAGCAATCAGCCCCAGCATTTT. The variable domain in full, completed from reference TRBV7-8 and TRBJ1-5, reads GAGVSQSPRYKVAKRGQDVALRCDPISGHVSLFWYQQALGQGPEFLTYFQNEAQLDKSGLPSDRFFAERPEGSVSTLKIQRTQQEDSAVYLCASSPGQGGPFSNQPQHFGDGTRLSIL.

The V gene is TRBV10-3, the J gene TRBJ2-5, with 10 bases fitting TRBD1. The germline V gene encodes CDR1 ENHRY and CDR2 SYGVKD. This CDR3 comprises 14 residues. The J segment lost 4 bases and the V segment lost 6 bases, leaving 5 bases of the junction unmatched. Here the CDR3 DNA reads TGTGCCATCAGACCAGGGACAGGGGCAGAGACCCAGTACTTC. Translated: CAIRPGTGAETQYF.

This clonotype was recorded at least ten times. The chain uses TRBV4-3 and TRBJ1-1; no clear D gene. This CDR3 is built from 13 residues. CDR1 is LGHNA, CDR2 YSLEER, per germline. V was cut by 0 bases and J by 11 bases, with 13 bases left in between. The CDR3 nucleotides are TGCGCCAGCAGCCAAGATCTAGAAGTAGTGGCTTTCTTT. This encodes CASSQDLEVVAFF.

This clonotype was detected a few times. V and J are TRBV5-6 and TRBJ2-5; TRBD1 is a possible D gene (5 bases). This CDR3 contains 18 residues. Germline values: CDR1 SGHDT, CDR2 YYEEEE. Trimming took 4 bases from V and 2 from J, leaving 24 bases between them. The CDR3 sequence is CASSVLGHLARNQETQYF. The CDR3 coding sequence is TGTGCCAGCAGCGTTTTAGGACACCTCGCTAGGAATCAAGAGACCCAGTACTTC.

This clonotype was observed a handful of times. The chain's CDR3 is CASRPSDQETQYF. The CDR3 nucleotides read TGTGCCAGCAGGCCCTCGGACCAAGAGACCCAGTACTTC. The V call is TRBV7-2, the J call TRBJ2-5; D gene ambiguous. V shed 6 bases and J shed 0 bases, with 8 bases lying between them. Germline V gives CDR1 SGHTA, CDR2 FQGNSA. CDR3 length equals 13 residues. Using reference TRBV7-2 and TRBJ2-5 for the parts outside the CDR3, the full variable domain is GAGVSQSPSNKVTEKGKDVELRCDPISGHTALYWYRQSLGQGLEFLIYFQGNSAPDKSGLPSDRFSAERTGGSVSTLTIQRTQQEDSAVYLCASRPSDQETQYFGPGTRLLVL.

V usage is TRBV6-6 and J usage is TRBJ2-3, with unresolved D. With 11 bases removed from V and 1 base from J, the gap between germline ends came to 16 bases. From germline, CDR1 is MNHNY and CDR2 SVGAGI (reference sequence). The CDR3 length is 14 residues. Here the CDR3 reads CAGRLRQGTDTQYF. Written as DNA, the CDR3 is TGTGCCGGAAGACTGAGGCAGGGCACAGATACGCAGTATTTT.

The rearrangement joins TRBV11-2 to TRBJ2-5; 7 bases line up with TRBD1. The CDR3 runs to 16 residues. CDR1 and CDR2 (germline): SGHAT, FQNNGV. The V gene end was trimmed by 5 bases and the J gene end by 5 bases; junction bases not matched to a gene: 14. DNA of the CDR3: TGTGCCAGCAGCCCGAGACAGGGTCGGCCCGAGGAGACCCAGTACTTC. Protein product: CASSPRQGRPEETQYF.

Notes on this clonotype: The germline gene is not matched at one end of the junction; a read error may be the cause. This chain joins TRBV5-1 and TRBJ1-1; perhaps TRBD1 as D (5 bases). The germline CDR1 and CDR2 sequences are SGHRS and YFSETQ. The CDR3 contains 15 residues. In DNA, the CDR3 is TGTGCCAGCAGCTTGCCGGGACGGTCGAACACTGAAGCTTTCTTT. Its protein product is CASSLPGRSNTEAFF.

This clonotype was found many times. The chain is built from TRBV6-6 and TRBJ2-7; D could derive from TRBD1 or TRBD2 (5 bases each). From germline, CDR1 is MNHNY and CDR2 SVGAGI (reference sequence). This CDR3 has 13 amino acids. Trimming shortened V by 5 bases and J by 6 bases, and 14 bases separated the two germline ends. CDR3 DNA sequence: TGTGCCAGCAGTGGGCCATCGGGGCTCGAGCAGTACTTC. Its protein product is CASSGPSGLEQYF.

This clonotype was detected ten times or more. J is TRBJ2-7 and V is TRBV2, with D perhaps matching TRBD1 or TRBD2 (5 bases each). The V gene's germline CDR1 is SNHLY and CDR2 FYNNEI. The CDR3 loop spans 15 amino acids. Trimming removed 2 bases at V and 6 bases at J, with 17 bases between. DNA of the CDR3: TGTGCCAGCAGTGAAAGTCGGGGACGCGAGGGCGAGCAGTACTTC. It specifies CASSESRGREGEQYF.

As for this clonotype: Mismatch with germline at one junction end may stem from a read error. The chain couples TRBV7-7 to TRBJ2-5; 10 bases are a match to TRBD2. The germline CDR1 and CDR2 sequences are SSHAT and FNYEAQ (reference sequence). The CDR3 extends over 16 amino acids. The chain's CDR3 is CASSLGLAGESETQYF. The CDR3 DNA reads TGTGCTAGCAGCTTAGGTCTAGCGGGAGAATCTGAGACCCAGTACTTC.

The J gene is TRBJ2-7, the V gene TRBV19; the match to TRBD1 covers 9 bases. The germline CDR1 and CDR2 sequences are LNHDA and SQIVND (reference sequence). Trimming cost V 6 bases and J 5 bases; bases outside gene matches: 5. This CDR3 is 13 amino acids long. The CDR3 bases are TGTGCCAGTAGGGGGGACAGGGCCCACGAGCAGTACTTC. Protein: CASRGDRAHEQYF.

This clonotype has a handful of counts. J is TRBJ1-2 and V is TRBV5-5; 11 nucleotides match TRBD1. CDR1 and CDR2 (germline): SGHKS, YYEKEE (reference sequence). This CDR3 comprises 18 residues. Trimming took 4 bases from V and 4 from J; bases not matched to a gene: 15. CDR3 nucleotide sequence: TGTGCCAGCAGCGGAGGGAGGACAGGGGGCAAACGGTCCTATGGCTACACCTTC. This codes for CASSGGRTGGKRSYGYTF.

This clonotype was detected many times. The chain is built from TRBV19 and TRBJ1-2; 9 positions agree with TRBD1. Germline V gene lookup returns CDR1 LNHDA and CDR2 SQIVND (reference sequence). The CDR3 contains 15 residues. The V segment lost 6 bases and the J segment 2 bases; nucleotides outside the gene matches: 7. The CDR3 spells CASRRTGDKNYGYTF. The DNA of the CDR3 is TGTGCCAGTAGGCGGACAGGGGATAAAAACTATGGCTACACCTTC.

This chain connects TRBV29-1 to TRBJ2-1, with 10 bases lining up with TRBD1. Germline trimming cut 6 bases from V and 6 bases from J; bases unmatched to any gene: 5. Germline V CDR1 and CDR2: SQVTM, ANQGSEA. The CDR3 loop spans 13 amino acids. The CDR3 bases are TGCAGCGTGGCTCGGACAGGGGGCAATGAGCAGTTCTTC. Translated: CSVARTGGNEQFF.

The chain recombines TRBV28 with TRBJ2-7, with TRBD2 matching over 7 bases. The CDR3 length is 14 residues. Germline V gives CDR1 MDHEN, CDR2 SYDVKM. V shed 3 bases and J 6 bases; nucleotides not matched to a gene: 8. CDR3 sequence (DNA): TGTGCCAGCAGTTTGCCGTCTAGCGGATCCGAGCAGTACTTC. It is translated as CASSLPSSGSEQYF.

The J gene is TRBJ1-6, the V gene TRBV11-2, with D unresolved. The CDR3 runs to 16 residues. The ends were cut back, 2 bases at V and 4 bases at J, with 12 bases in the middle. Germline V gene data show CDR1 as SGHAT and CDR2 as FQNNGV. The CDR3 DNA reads TGTGCCAGCAGCTTATCGCAGAGAGATTATAATTCACCCCTCCACTTT. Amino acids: CASSLSQRDYNSPLHF. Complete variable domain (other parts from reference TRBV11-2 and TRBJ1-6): EAGVAQSPRYKIIEKRQSVAFWCNPISGHATLYWYQQILGQGPKLLIQFQNNGVVDDSQLPKDRFSAERLKGVDSTLKIQPAKLEDSAVYLCASSLSQRDYNSPLHFGNGTRLTVT.

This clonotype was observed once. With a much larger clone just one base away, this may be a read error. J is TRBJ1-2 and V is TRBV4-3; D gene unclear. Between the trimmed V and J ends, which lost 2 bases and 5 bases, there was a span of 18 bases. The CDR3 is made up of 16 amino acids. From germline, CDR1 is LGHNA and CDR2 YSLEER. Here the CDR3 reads CASSQSWTAYPYGYTF. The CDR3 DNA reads TGCGCCAGCAGCCAATCGTGGACTGCGTACCCATATGGCTACACCTTC.

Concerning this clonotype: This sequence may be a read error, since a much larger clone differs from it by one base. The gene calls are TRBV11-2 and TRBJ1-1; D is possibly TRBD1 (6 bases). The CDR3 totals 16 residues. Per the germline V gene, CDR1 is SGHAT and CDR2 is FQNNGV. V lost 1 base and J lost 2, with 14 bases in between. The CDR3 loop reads CASSLGSRDTNTEAFF. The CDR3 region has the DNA TGTGCCAGCAGCTTAGGGTCCCGGGACACCAACACTGAAGCTTTCTTT.

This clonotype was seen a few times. The CDR3 loop reads CSARGTGQETQYF. CDR3 sequence (DNA): TGCAGTGCTCGCGGGACAGGTCAAGAGACCCAGTACTTC. This chain uses TRBV20-1 with TRBJ2-5; 8 bases are a match to TRBD1. The ends lost 5 bases at V and 2 bases at J; junction bases unmatched: 4. Germline CDR1 is DFQATT and CDR2 is SNEGSKA (reference sequence). CDR3 length: 13 amino acids.

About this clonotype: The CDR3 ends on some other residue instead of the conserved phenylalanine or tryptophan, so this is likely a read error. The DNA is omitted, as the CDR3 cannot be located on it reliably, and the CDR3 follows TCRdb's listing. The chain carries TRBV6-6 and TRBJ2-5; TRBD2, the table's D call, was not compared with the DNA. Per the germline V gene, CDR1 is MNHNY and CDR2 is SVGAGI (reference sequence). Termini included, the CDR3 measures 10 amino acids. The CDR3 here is CASSSAGPAG.

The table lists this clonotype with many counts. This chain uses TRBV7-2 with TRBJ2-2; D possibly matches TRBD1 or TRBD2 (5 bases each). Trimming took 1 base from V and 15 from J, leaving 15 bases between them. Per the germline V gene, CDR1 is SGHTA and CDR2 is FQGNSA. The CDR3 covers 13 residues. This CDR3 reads CASSLDGTAIVFF. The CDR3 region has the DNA TGTGCCAGCAGCTTAGATGGGACGGCAATTGTGTTTTTT.

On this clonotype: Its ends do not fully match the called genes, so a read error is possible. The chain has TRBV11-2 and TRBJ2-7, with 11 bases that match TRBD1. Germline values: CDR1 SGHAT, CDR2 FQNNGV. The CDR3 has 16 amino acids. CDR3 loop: CASSALGDRGRYEQHF. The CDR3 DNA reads TGTGCCAGCAGCGCTTTGGGGGACAGGGGGAGGTACGAGCAGCACTTC.

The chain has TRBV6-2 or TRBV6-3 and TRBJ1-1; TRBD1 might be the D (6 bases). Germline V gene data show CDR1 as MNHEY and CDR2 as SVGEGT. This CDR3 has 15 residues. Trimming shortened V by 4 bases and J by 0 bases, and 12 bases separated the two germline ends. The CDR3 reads CASSFRGGLNTEAFF. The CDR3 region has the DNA TGTGCCAGCAGTTTTCGGGGGGGGCTGAACACTGAAGCTTTCTTT.

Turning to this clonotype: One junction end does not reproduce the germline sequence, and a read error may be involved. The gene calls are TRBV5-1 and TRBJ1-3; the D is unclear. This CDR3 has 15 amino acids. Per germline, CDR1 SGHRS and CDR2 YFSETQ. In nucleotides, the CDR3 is TGCGCCAGCAGCTCCGGACCGACCTCTAGAAACACCATATATTTT. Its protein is CASSSGPTSRNTIYF.

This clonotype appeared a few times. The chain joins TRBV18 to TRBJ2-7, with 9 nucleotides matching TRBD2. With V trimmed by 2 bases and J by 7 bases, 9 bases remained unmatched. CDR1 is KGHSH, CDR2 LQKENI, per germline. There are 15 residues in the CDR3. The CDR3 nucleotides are TGTGCCAGCTCACCAAGTCTAGCGGGGAATCGGGAGCAGTACTTC. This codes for CASSPSLAGNREQYF.

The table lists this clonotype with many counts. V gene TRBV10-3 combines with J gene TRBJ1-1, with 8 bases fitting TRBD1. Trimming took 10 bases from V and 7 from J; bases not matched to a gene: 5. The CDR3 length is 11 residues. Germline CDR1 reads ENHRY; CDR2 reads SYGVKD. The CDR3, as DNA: TGTGCCACCCAGGGGGCGGTTGAAGCTTTCTTT. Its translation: CATQGAVEAFF.